Below are 32 T cell receptor beta chains sequenced from a single sample in a study of T cell repertoires in cytomegalovirus infection (dated by TCRdb to between 2017 and 2020). Their cognate antigens are unknown. In light of the paper, this sample's treatment or condition label describes: in vitro stimulation with specific CMV peptide epitopes to enrich CMV-specific T cells. The run used an Illumina HiSeq 1500. The public reads were quality trimmed at Q25 with fastp and then assembled into clones with MiXCR by TCRdb, keeping productive beta chains. When rows share a CDR3 protein, they turn into one entry using the most common DNA and genes. A total of 650,000 to 900,000 distinct CDR3 sequences appear in this sample, about 29% of them only once. The leading ten clones occupy around 13% of the sample. The source material was cultured CD8+ T cells from PBMCs, sampled from culture after CMV antigen stimulation. These receptors originate from a human donor in good health (CMV status not recorded). Some clones in this sample may be carry-over from other donors' samples.

V is TRBV7-6 and J is TRBJ2-3; D perhaps matches TRBD2 (7 bases). Trimming left V 5 bases short and J 2 bases short, with 14 bases between. This CDR3 is built from 15 residues. Per the germline V gene, CDR1 is SGHVS and CDR2 is FNYEAQ. CDR3 in DNA: TGTGCCAGCAGCCATAGGGGGGGCTACACAGATACGCAGTATTTT. Protein product: CASSHRGGYTDTQYF.

V usage is TRBV20-1 and J usage is TRBJ2-7; 15 bases align to TRBD2. The CDR3 loop spans 18 amino acids. Germline V gene sequence: CDR1 DFQATT, CDR2 SNEGSKA (reference sequence). V dropped 6 bases and J dropped 0; count of bases not matched to a gene: 12. CDR3 bases: TGCAGTGCACTGGAGGGACTAGCGGGGGGCCTAAGCTCCTACGAGCAGTACGTC. It translates to CSALEGLAGGLSSYEQYV.

The V call is TRBV20-1, the J call TRBJ2-7; 10 bases line up with TRBD2. The CDR3 has 16 residues. V dropped 7 bases and J dropped 6; count of bases not matched to a gene: 18. Looked up from germline, CDR1 is DFQATT and CDR2 is SNEGSKA (reference sequence). The CDR3 DNA is TGCAGTGTTCTCAATCCGGGACTAGCGCACCCACGCGAGCAGTACTTC. It codes for CSVLNPGLAHPREQYF.

The rearrangement joins TRBV6-5 to TRBJ2-7, with D possibly TRBD1 on 6 matching bases. CDR1 is MNHEY, CDR2 SVGAGI, per germline. The CDR3 is 16 amino acids. V dropped 4 bases and J dropped 1 base, with 17 bases sitting between them. CDR3 nucleotide sequence: TGTGCCAGCAGTTCGACCGAGGCAGGGGTGTCCTACGAGCAGTACGTC. It codes for CASSSTEAGVSYEQYV.

There are many counts of this clonotype. In nucleotides, the CDR3 is TGTGCCAGCAGCTTATTCGGGACAGGGGAGAGGAACACTGAAGCTTTCTTT. Protein sequence: CASSLFGTGERNTEAFF. The V gene is TRBV7-9, the J gene TRBJ1-1, with 10 bases identical to TRBD1. The V gene end was trimmed by 2 bases and the J gene end by 1 base; junction bases not matched to a gene: 7. Germline loops: CDR1 SEHNR, CDR2 FQNEAQ (reference sequence). There are 17 residues in the CDR3.

The chain is built from TRBV5-5 and TRBJ2-1, with D possibly matching TRBD1 (5 bases). Germline loops: CDR1 SGHKS, CDR2 YYEKEE (reference sequence). CDR3 size: 16 residues. Trimming stripped 0 bases from V and 2 bases from J, with 12 bases between. The CDR3 nucleotides are TGTGCCAGCAGCTTGGAAGGGGTCGGAACCTACAATGAGCAGTTCTTC. Residues: CASSLEGVGTYNEQFF.

This clonotype turned up a few times. This chain links TRBV4-1 with TRBJ1-1; D perhaps matches TRBD1 (5 bases). The germline V gene has CDR1 MGHRA and CDR2 YSYEKL. Trimming pared 4 bases from V and 6 bases from J, leaving 15 bases between. The CDR3 runs 14 residues. The CDR3 protein is CASSPYQGAPEAFF. The CDR3 DNA follows: TGCGCCAGCAGCCCTTACCAGGGAGCCCCTGAAGCTTTCTTT.

This clonotype was recorded once. J is TRBJ2-7 and V is TRBV6-2 or TRBV6-3, with TRBD1 identical over 8 bases. Germline CDR1 is MNHEY and CDR2 is SVGEGT. This CDR3 is built from 13 residues. J lost 3 bases, V lost 5 bases, and 3 bases had no gene match. The CDR3 nucleotides read TGTGCCAGCAGTCGGGACAGGCTCTACGAGCAGTACGTC. Protein: CASSRDRLYEQYV.

V is TRBV19 and J is TRBJ1-1; maybe TRBD1 (6 bases). Germline CDR1 LNHDA, CDR2 SQIVND (reference sequence). CDR3 length equals 14 residues. The V end lost 7 bases, the J end lost 5 bases, and 17 bases lay between the germline ends. For the CDR3, the DNA is TGTGCCAGTACCGGGGGCTGGGGGAGTACTGAAGCTTTCTTT. Protein sequence: CASTGGWGSTEAFF. The full variable domain, completed using reference TRBV19 and TRBJ1-1, is DGGITQSPKYLFRKEGQNVTLSCEQNLNHDAMYWYRQDPGQGLRLIYYSQIVNDFQKGDIAEGYSVSREKKESFPLTVTSAQKNPTAFYLCASTGGWGSTEAFFGQGTRLTVV.

This clonotype was counted only a few times. This chain joins TRBV24-1 and TRBJ2-5; D is unclear. The CDR3 is 14 amino acids. Trimming cost V 4 bases and J 3 bases, with 11 bases left between them. Germline V gene sequence: CDR1 KGHDR, CDR2 SFDVKD. As DNA, the CDR3 is TGTGCCACCAGTGAGCGGAGAGGAGAAGAGACCCAGTACTTC. Translation gives CATSERRGEETQYF.

V and J are TRBV7-9 and TRBJ1-1, with D hard to call. The germline gives CDR1 SEHNR, CDR2 FQNEAQ (reference sequence). The CDR3 loop spans 15 amino acids. The V end was cut by 5 bases, the J end by 0 bases, with 13 bases between. CDR3 DNA: TGTGCCAGCAGCATACGCAGTGGCATGAACACTGAAGCTTTCTTT. It translates to CASSIRSGMNTEAFF. Complete variable domain (other parts from reference TRBV7-9 and TRBJ1-1): DTGVSQNPRHKITKRGQNVTFRCDPISEHNRLYWYRQTLGQGPEFLTYFQNEAQLEKSRLLSDRFSAERPKGSFSTLEIQRTEQGDSAMYLCASSIRSGMNTEAFFGQGTRLTVV.

The chain carries TRBV25-1 and TRBJ2-7, with a weak D call TRBD1 (5 bases). This CDR3 is 13 amino acids long. The germline gives CDR1 MGHDK, CDR2 SYGVNS. Between the trimmed V and J ends, which lost 1 base and 3 bases, there was a span of 7 bases. CDR3 coding DNA: TGTGCCAGCAGTGAATGGGGCAACTACGAGCAGTACGTC. This gives the protein CASSEWGNYEQYV.

The chain links TRBV2 to TRBJ1-6; D is undetermined. V lost 3 bases, J lost 7 bases, and 4 bases lay in between. The V gene's germline CDR1 is SNHLY and CDR2 FYNNEI. This CDR3 is 12 amino acids long. CDR3 DNA sequence: TGTGCCAGCAGTGAGCACAATTCACCCCTCCACTTT. Protein sequence: CASSEHNSPLHF. Looking up the rest from reference TRBV2 and TRBJ1-6 gives the full variable domain: EPEVTQTPSHQVTQMGQEVILRCVPISNHLYFYWYRQILGQKVEFLVSFYNNEISEKSEIFDDQFSVERPDGSNFTLKIRSTKLEDSAMYFCASSEHNSPLHFGNGTRLTVT.

The V and J genes are TRBV6-5 and TRBJ2-1; D is possibly TRBD2 (6 bases). V was trimmed by 1 base and J by 4 bases, leaving 11 bases between them. Germline CDR1 and CDR2: MNHEY and SVGAGI. The CDR3 spans 15 residues. The CDR3 bases are TGTGCCAGCAGTTACTTGCTAGCGCCTTACAATGAGCAGTTCTTC. Amino acid sequence: CASSYLLAPYNEQFF.

This clonotype was found many times. The CDR3 nucleotides are TGTGCCAGCAGCTTATTCGGGGGAGACACTGAAGCTTTCTTT. Translated, it gives CASSLFGGDTEAFF. This chain links TRBV7-8 with TRBJ1-1; the D gene is possibly TRBD1 (5 bases). Germline V CDR1 and CDR2: SGHVS, FQNEAQ. The CDR3 length is 14 residues. The V end lost 2 bases, the J end lost 3 bases, and 10 bases lay between the germline ends. Complete variable domain (other parts from reference TRBV7-8 and TRBJ1-1): GAGVSQSPRYKVAKRGQDVALRCDPISGHVSLFWYQQALGQGPEFLTYFQNEAQLDKSGLPSDRFFAERPEGSVSTLKIQRTQQEDSAVYLCASSLFGGDTEAFFGQGTRLTVV.

The V and J genes are TRBV6-1 and TRBJ2-2; either TRBD1 or TRBD2 may supply D (5 bases each). Trimming cost V 6 bases and J 6 bases, with 29 bases left between them. The CDR3 loop spans 19 amino acids. Germline CDR1 is MNHNS and CDR2 is SASEGT. CDR3 in amino acids: CASRHPNGNRGPLAGELFF. The CDR3 coding sequence is TGTGCCAGCAGACACCCCAACGGAAACCGGGGCCCGTTGGCCGGGGAGCTGTTTTTT.

This clonotype occurred a few times. V is TRBV4-1 and J is TRBJ1-2; D is perhaps TRBD1 (5 bases). Trimming removed 0 bases at V and 4 bases at J, with 12 bases between. Germline-derived CDR1 and CDR2 are MGHRA and YSYEKL. The CDR3 runs 15 residues. CDR3 bases: TGCGCCAGCAGCCAAGAGTCAAGGGGCGGCTATGGCTACACCTTC. Encoded protein: CASSQESRGGYGYTF.

There are many counts of this clonotype. The J gene is TRBJ1-2, the V gene TRBV7-9; D is perhaps TRBD1 (6 bases). V dropped 0 bases and J dropped 14 bases, with 16 bases sitting between them. This CDR3 has 13 amino acids. Germline CDR1 SEHNR, CDR2 FQNEAQ (reference sequence). CDR3 sequence (DNA): TGTGCCAGCAGCTTAGCGGAAAAGGACAGCCAAACCTTC. Protein: CASSLAEKDSQTF.

The gene calls are TRBV13 and TRBJ1-5, with D uncertain. Germline V CDR1 and CDR2: PRHDT, FYEKMQ (reference sequence). V was trimmed by 5 bases and J by 0 bases, leaving 14 bases between them. The CDR3 has 16 amino acids. The CDR3 DNA reads as TGTGCCAGCAGCAGGCGGGGAGAGAATAGCAATCAGCCCCAGCATTTT. This translates into CASSRRGENSNQPQHF.

The table lists this clonotype with a few counts. The chain links TRBV19 to TRBJ1-1; D is uncertain. Germline V CDR1 and CDR2: LNHDA, SQIVND (reference sequence). Between the trimmed V and J ends, which lost 3 bases and 5 bases, there was a span of 13 bases. CDR3 length: 14 amino acids. The CDR3, as DNA: TGTGCCAGTAGTATCTATAGGGATTGGACTGAAGCTTTCTTT. Translated, it gives CASSIYRDWTEAFF.

The sample holds a few counts of this clonotype. The genes are TRBV12-3 or TRBV12-4 and TRBJ2-1; D is uncertain. V was cut by 3 bases and J by 0 bases, with 18 bases left in between. This CDR3 region has 18 residues. CDR3 region: CASSFWGGARSSYNEQFF. The CDR3 DNA sequence: TGTGCCAGCAGTTTTTGGGGTGGCGCTCGGAGCTCCTACAATGAGCAGTTCTTC.

The rearrangement joins TRBV27 to TRBJ2-7; the match to TRBD1 covers 11 bases. Germline CDR1 and CDR2: MNHEY and SMNVEV (reference sequence). The ends lost 6 bases at V and 4 bases at J; junction bases unmatched: 8. The CDR3 sequence is 15 residues long. In DNA form, the CDR3 reads TGTGCCAGCAGCCTTCGGACAGGGGGCAGGTACGAGCAGTACGTC. This sequence encodes CASSLRTGGRYEQYV.

The chain carries TRBV13 and TRBJ2-7; 7 bases are a match to TRBD2. In germline, CDR1 is PRHDT, CDR2 FYEKMQ (reference sequence). Germline trimming cut 2 bases from V and 2 bases from J; bases unmatched to any gene: 3. CDR3 length: 14 residues. CDR3 amino acids: CASSLREGPYEQYV. CDR3 DNA sequence: TGTGCCAGCAGCTTAAGGGAGGGGCCCTACGAGCAGTACGTC.

The chain combines TRBV5-5 with TRBJ2-7; D not resolved. This CDR3 has 14 residues. V was shortened by 2 bases and J by 0 bases, with 9 bases between the two germline ends. The germline V gene encodes CDR1 SGHKS and CDR2 YYEKEE (reference sequence). CDR3 in DNA: TGTGCCAGCAGCTTTGGGCCCCCCTCCTACGAGCAGTACGTC. Its protein is CASSFGPPSYEQYV.

In this sample, this clonotype turned up once. The chain carries TRBV4-1 and TRBJ2-5; TRBD2 might be the D (7 bases). Germline CDR1 MGHRA, CDR2 YSYEKL. The germline V and J ends were trimmed by 1 base and 1 base, with 13 bases remaining between them. This CDR3 contains 16 residues. The CDR3 loop reads CASSQGEGVLQETQYF. The CDR3 coding sequence is TGCGCCAGCAGCCAAGGGGAGGGGGTTCTCCAAGAGACCCAGTACTTC.

Only a few counts were recorded for this clonotype. The rearrangement joins TRBV6-5 to TRBJ2-2; D may be TRBD1 or TRBD2 (5 bases each). The V end lost 0 bases, the J end lost 4 bases, and 12 bases lay between the germline ends. The germline CDR1 and CDR2 sequences are MNHEY and SVGAGI. This CDR3 is 16 amino acids long. This chain's CDR3 is CASSYSPPGTTGELFF. CDR3 bases: TGTGCCAGCAGTTACTCCCCCCCAGGGACCACCGGGGAGCTGTTTTTT.

This clonotype was observed a few times. V gene TRBV7-9 combines with J gene TRBJ2-7; D perhaps matches TRBD1 (6 bases). This CDR3 region has 15 residues. The V and J ends lost 1 base and 1 base respectively, with 11 bases between them. From germline, CDR1 is SEHNR and CDR2 FQNEAQ (reference sequence). The CDR3 sequence: CASSLGQGFSYEQYV. For the CDR3, the DNA is TGTGCCAGCAGCTTAGGGCAGGGGTTTTCCTACGAGCAGTACGTC.

The rearrangement joins TRBV29-1 to TRBJ1-1; D unresolved. CDR3 size: 13 residues. The V end was cut by 4 bases, the J end by 4 bases, with 13 bases between. Germline CDR1 is SQVTM and CDR2 is ANQGSEA. The CDR3 loop reads CSVAGTAATEAFF. The CDR3 DNA follows: TGCAGCGTTGCGGGCACTGCGGCCACTGAAGCTTTCTTT.

The V call is TRBV5-6, the J call TRBJ1-2, with 7 bases identical to TRBD1. CDR1 and CDR2 (germline): SGHDT, YYEEEE. This CDR3 is 15 amino acids long. With 4 bases clipped from V and 7 bases from J, the junction kept 13 bases outside the gene matches. The CDR3 DNA reads as TGTGCCAGCAGCCTACAGACAGGGATCCCCTCTGGCTACACCTTC. Its protein is CASSLQTGIPSGYTF.

This clonotype turned up a few times. V and J are TRBV7-9 and TRBJ1-4; D is unresolved. Germline CDR1 SEHNR, CDR2 FQNEAQ (reference sequence). CDR3 size: 12 residues. CDR3 sequence: CALGGFGEKLFF. The CDR3, as DNA: TGTGCTCTTGGCGGTTTCGGTGAAAAACTGTTTTTT.

This clonotype came up a few times. The V and J genes are TRBV4-1 and TRBJ2-2; the D is unclear. Looked up from germline, CDR1 is MGHRA and CDR2 is YSYEKL. The CDR3 runs to 15 residues. The V end was cut by 6 bases, the J end by 1 base, with 12 bases between. DNA for the CDR3: TGCGCCAGCAGACTAAAGACACTGAACACCGGGGAGCTGTTTTTT. This codes for CASRLKTLNTGELFF.

This clonotype was picked up a small number of times. This chain joins TRBV6-2 or TRBV6-3 and TRBJ2-1; D is perhaps TRBD1 (5 bases). The CDR3 extends over 18 amino acids. CDR1 and CDR2 from the germline V gene are MNHEY and SVGEGT. The V gene lost 4 bases and the J gene lost 0 bases, with 19 bases spanning the gap. The CDR3 is CASSSTRADTSSYNEQFF. The CDR3 DNA is TGTGCCAGCAGTTCAACAAGGGCGGACACGAGCTCCTACAATGAGCAGTTCTTC.